This TCR beta chain was documented in a study of beta chain features in type 1 diabetes. Study overall: Sorted cells numbering roughly 100,000,000 were examined across all samples. General observations from the study: Possible PCR preference for shorter templates applied equally to patients and controls. Shorter TCRB CDR3s, moderately but significantly so, marked every one of the four CD4+ subsets in Type 1 diabetes patients.

Sequenced material consisted of expressed TCRB transcripts (all of the isolated RNA was reverse transcribed). Here immunoSEQ multiplex PCR was the method, and the copy in TCRdb shows in-frame clones only, minus some. The sample records some 500,000 clones, approximately 10% being singletons. The V gene's germline CDR1 is SGHRS and CDR2 YFSETQ. Trimming cost V 4 bases and J 1 base; bases outside gene matches: 13. This CDR3 contains 17 residues. Details on this clone: The antigen is unknown.

This sequence joins TRBV5-1 and TRBJ2-5; 7 nucleotides agree with TRBD1. Sequencing was carried out using naive CD4+ T cells from blood. The TCR was taken from a woman in her late teens or twenties in good health. CDR3 loop: CASSAAPNRGSQETQYF. CDR3 nucleotide sequence: TGCGCCAGCAGCGCCGCCCCTAACAGGGGCAGCCAAGAGACCCAGTACTTC.